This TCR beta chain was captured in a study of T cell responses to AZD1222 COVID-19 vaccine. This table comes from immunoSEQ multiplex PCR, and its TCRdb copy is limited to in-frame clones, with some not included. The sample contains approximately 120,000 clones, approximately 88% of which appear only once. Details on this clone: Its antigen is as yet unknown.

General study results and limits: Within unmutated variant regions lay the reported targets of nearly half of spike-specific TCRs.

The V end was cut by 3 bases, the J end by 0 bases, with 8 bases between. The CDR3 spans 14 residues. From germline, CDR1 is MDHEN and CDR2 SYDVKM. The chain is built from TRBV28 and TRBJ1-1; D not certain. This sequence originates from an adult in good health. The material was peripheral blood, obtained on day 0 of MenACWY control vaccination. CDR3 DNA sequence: TGTGCCAGCAGTTTCGGCGGCTTGAACACTGAAGCTTTCTTT. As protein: CASSFGGLNTEAFF.